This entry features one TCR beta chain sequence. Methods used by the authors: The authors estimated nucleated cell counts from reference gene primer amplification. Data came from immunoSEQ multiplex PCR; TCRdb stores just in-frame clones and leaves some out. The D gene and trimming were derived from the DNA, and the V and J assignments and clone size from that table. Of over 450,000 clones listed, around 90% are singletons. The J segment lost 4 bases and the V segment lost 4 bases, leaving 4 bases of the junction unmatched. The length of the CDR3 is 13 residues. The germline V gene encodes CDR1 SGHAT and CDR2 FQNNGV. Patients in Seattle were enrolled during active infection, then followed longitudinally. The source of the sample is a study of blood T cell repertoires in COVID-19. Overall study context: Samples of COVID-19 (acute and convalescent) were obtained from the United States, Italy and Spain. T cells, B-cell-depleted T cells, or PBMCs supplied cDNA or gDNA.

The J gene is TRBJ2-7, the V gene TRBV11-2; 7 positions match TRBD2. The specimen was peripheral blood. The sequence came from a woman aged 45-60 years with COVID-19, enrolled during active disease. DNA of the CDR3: TGTGCCAGCAGCTCGCTAGCGGATTACGAGCAGTACTTC. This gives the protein CASSSLADYEQYF.